This T cell receptor beta chain was captured in a study of Ad26.COV2.S vaccination and SARS-CoV-2 variants (dated by TCRdb to about 2021). A note on the overall study: Vaccine-arm donors were drawn from COV1001, a multicentre, randomized, double-blind, placebo-controlled phase I-IIa trial of Ad26.COV2.S in healthy adults. Investigators did not know the trial group allocation while performing experiments and assessing outcomes. Ad26.COV2.S was administered intramuscularly at 5 x 10^10 or 1 x 10^11 viral particles, either as a single shot or as two shots given 56 days apart. TCRbeta repertoire sequencing was used to assess the specificity and breadth of SARS-CoV-2-reactive T cell receptors after Ad26.COV2.S vaccination. Trial participants were randomized into five groups of five: low-dose or high-dose Ad26.COV2.S given once or twice, or placebo on both occasions. The TCR-sequenced set comprised around 32 samples: around 20 Ad26.COV2.S vaccine recipients, 5 placebo recipients and 8 SARS-CoV-2 convalescent individuals.

The label giving this sample's treatment or condition can be read as: 15 to 20 received Ad26.COV2.S at low or high dose, single or two shots; several received placebo; per-sample allocation not given. Repertoires of vaccine and placebo recipients were sequenced from samples taken on day 63 after the first injection. In Cohort 1b, about 27 adults aged 18-55 years were enrolled at a single site in Boston, USA, between 29 July and 7 August 2020. Ad26.COV2.S consisted of a replication-incompetent adenovirus type 26 vector by which a prefusion-stabilized SARS-CoV-2 spike protein from the original Wuhan strain was expressed. TCRbeta CDR3 regions were sequenced with the immunoSEQ Assay. After extraction, genomic DNA underwent amplification by bias-controlled multiplex PCR, followed by high-throughput sequencing. The paper's processing steps were these. To quantify the absolute abundance of each unique TCRbeta CDR3 region, sequences were collapsed and filtered. Usable DNA was measured by amplifying reference genes present in all nucleated cells, and TCRbeta template counts were normalized to that usable DNA to estimate T cell fraction. Repertoire TCRs were annotated as SARS-CoV-2-specific when V gene, CDR3 amino acid sequence and J gene were exactly matched to a known reactive TCR set. MIRA supplied the reference SARS-CoV-2 TCR set, which was filtered for enrichment in COVID-19-positive ImmuneCODE repertoires so that public or cross-reactive TCRs were removed. Using the MIRA antigens, annotated TCRs were further analysed by specific ORF or by position within an ORF. Breadth was defined as the number of annotated unique rearrangements divided by the total number of unique productive rearrangements, and depth was defined as the summed frequency of the annotated unique rearrangements. Two-sided Wilcoxon rank-sum tests were applied when comparing TCR breadth between groups. TCRdb holds this immuneACCESS table with in-frame rearrangements only. Some clones are missing; in checked studies, unresolved V genes explain under half, and the rest has no known cause. The V and J calls and clone size are taken from that table; D and trimming were inferred from the DNA. This sample gives some 330,000 clones in total; around 90% of them show up just once. Of the sample, approximately 5% falls within the top ten clones.

Note on this clone: What antigen it recognizes has not been identified. The sample holds no much larger clone one base away, and base qualities are not on file.

What the authors observed across the whole study: Spike-specific TCR breadth was higher in Ad26.COV2.S recipients than in placebo recipients (P = 0.0014). The study lacked the statistical power to compare responses across vaccine doses or regimens. The authors noted that total T cell responses may have been underestimated by the TCR breadth and depth analyses. Vaccine and placebo recipients had comparable non-spike TCR breadth, which fits with the vaccine containing only spike. After vaccination, substantial breadth of spike-specific CD8+ and CD4+ T cell responses was reported.

CDR1 and CDR2, per the germline V gene (reference sequence), are MNHNY and SVGAGI. Clipping removes 4 bases from V and 1 base from J, with 5 as the unmatched junction base count. Its CDR3 holds 15 amino acids, cysteine through phenylalanine. This entry keeps only the CDR3 DNA: 45 bases, framed from base 1. Recombination connected TRBV6-6 to TRBJ2-3; the junction holds 7 bases that match TRBD1. This receptor was obtained from a person aged 18-60 years who received the Ad26.COV2.S COVID-19 vaccine or a placebo. The sample here was peripheral blood, taken in a trial of Ad26.COV2.S vaccine versus placebo. The nucleotide sequence is given as TGTGCCAGCAGTTTTTACAGGGGAGGCACAGATACGCAGTATTTT. Its amino acids are CASSFYRGGTDTQYF.